Presented here are 7 T cell receptor beta chains from one specimen sequenced in a study of T cell responses to AZD1222 COVID-19 vaccine. The method was immunoSEQ multiplex PCR; TCRdb's version includes in-frame clones alone and lacks a portion of them. The table includes around 52,000 clones, roughly 86% detected once. The sequenced sample was peripheral blood, obtained on day 0 of AZD1222 vaccination. These receptor sequences come from an adult in good health.

This clone was picked up a small number of times. This chain links TRBV19 with TRBJ1-5; D perhaps matches TRBD1 (5 bases). With 4 bases removed from V and 6 bases from J, the gap between germline ends came to 13 bases. The V gene's germline CDR1 is LNHDA and CDR2 SQIVND (reference sequence). The CDR3 spans 14 residues. The CDR3 nucleotides are TGTGCCAGTAGTAAAGGCAGGGAAGGTCAGCCCCAGCATTTT. Its translation: CASSKGREGQPQHF.

J is TRBJ1-3 and V is TRBV7-9, with no clear D. This CDR3 has 14 residues. Trimming stripped 1 base from V and 8 bases from J, with 12 bases between. Germline V lookup: CDR1 SEHNR, CDR2 FQNEAQ (reference sequence). CDR3 coding DNA: TGTGCCAGCAGCTTAGATTCGGGGTCCCACACCATATATTTT. It translates to CASSLDSGSHTIYF.

The chain carries TRBV29-1 and TRBJ2-7; 14 nucleotides align to TRBD2. Losses at the gene ends were 6 bases for V and 5 bases for J; bases not matched to a gene: 12. Germline CDR1 is SQVTM and CDR2 is ANQGSEA. This CDR3 has 16 residues. For the CDR3, the DNA is TGCAGCGTCGCTGGACTAGCGGGAGGCGGAGGGGACGAGCAGTACTTC. Translated, it gives CSVAGLAGGGGDEQYF.

This chain connects TRBV6-5 to TRBJ1-2; no clear D gene. The CDR3 spans 13 residues. Trimming pared 6 bases from V and 7 bases from J, leaving 15 bases between. Per the germline V gene, CDR1 is MNHEY and CDR2 is SVGAGI. The CDR3: CASSQETLSGYTF. The CDR3 DNA sequence: TGTGCCAGCAGCCAGGAAACCTTAAGTGGCTACACCTTC.

This clone was seen only a few times. The chain has TRBV7-3 and TRBJ2-1, with TRBD2 matching 8 bases. Germline V gene sequence: CDR1 SGHTA, CDR2 FQGTGA. The CDR3 has 15 residues. With V trimmed by 5 bases and J by 5 bases, 8 bases remained unmatched. The CDR3 bases are TGTGCCAGCAGCCAGACTAGCGCAGCTAACAATGAGCAGTTCTTC. This encodes CASSQTSAANNEQFF.

This sequence joins TRBV2 and TRBJ1-1; TRBD1 agrees at 7 bases. V gave up 8 bases and J gave up 5 bases; unmatched junction bases: 11. Germline V gene data show CDR1 as SNHLY and CDR2 as FYNNEI. The CDR3 is 14 amino acids. The DNA of the CDR3 is TGTGCCAGCCGGACGACAGGGAGGGGTACTGAAGCTTTCTTT. Protein: CASRTTGRGTEAFF. Full variable domain (rest looked up from reference TRBV2 and TRBJ1-1): EPEVTQTPSHQVTQMGQEVILRCVPISNHLYFYWYRQILGQKVEFLVSFYNNEISEKSEIFDDQFSVERPDGSNFTLKIRSTKLEDSAMYFCASRTTGRGTEAFFGQGTRLTVV.

This sequence joins TRBV18 and TRBJ2-7; TRBD2 aligns across 14 bases. This CDR3 is built from 18 residues. Germline CDR1 is KGHSH and CDR2 is LQKENI. With 3 bases clipped from V and 5 bases from J, the junction kept 12 bases outside the gene matches. This chain's CDR3 is CASSPGLAGVLGSNEQYF. CDR3 sequence (DNA): TGTGCCAGCTCACCGGGACTAGCGGGAGTGCTGGGTAGCAACGAGCAGTACTTC.